This T cell receptor beta chain stems from a study of beta chain features in type 1 diabetes. Trimming took 6 bases from V and 10 from J, leaving 15 bases between them. The CDR3 totals 12 residues. CDR1 KGHSH and CDR2 LQKENI come from the germline V gene. Reverse transcription of all isolated RNA meant that expressed TCRB transcripts were sequenced. Generated by immunoSEQ multiplex PCR, the TCRdb table keeps only in-frame clones and is missing some. Altogether more than 150,000 clones are present, roughly an eighth being singletons, with the ten largest covering 0.62%. In its sample, this clone was seen a few times.

Sequencing was carried out using central memory CD4+ T cells from blood. This receptor was identified in a woman between 18 and 29 years old in good health. V usage is TRBV18 and J usage is TRBJ1-2; a possible D gene is TRBD1 (5 bases). In nucleotides, the CDR3 is TGTGCCAGCTCCGCCACAGAAGGGGACTACACCTTC. Amino acids: CASSATEGDYTF.